This T cell receptor (beta chain) was recorded in a study of regulatory T cells in long-lasting Graves disease. Whole-study findings and limits: New patients shared fewer public clonotypes (around 880) than persistent patients did (over 2,500). Persistent Graves' patients showed less TCR diversity than newly diagnosed ones.

CDR3-region Arm-PCR and iRepertoire HTBI primers produced the TCR beta libraries. TCRdb re-called the multiplex PCR reads with MiXCR, one entry per CDR3 protein. The sample holds roughly 440,000 distinct CDR3 sequences, about 16% seen once. Time point noted: newly diagnosed GD, antithyroid drugs for less than 3 months. PBMC RNA was the source of the TCR library. The CDR3 loop spans 14 amino acids. CDR1 and CDR2 (germline): SQVTM, ANQGSEA. Deletions cut 3 bases from V and 0 bases from J, with 10 bases between. This clonotype was picked up a small number of times. The antigen is not known. These same data were also listed under a study on T cells in Graves' hyperthyroidism and ophthalmopathy. According to that study: For Graves' hyperthyroidism to be stable, ophthalmopathy could not progress within 18 months.

This chain links TRBV29-1 with TRBJ2-3; no firm D call. The source is a young woman with Graves disease. The material was peripheral blood mononuclear cells (PBMCs), obtained at new diagnosis, from a patient treated with antithyroid drugs. In DNA, the CDR3 is TGCAGCGTTGATTGGCAGCAGAGCACAGATACGCAGTATTTT. Translated: CSVDWQQSTDTQYF.